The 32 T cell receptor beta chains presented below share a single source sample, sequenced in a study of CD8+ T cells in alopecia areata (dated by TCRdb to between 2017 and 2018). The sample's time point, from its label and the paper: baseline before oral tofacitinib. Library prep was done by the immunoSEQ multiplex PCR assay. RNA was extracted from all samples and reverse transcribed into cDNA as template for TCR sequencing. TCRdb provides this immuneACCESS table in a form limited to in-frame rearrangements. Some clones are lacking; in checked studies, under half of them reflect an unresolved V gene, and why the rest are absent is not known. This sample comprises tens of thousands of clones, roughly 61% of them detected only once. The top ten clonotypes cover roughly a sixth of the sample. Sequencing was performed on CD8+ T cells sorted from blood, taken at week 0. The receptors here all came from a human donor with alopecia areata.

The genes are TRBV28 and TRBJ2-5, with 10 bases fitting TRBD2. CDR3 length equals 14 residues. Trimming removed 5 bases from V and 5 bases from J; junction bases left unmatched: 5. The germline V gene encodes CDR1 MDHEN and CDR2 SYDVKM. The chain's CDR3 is CASSLAGVGETQYF. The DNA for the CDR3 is TGTGCCAGCAGTCTAGCGGGAGTAGGGGAGACCCAGTACTTC. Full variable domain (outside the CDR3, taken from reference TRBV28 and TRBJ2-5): DVKVTQSSRYLVKRTGEKVFLECVQDMDHENMFWYRQDPGLGLRLIYFSYDVKMKEKGDIPEGYSVSREKKERFSLILESASTNQTSMYLCASSLAGVGETQYFGPGTRLLVL.

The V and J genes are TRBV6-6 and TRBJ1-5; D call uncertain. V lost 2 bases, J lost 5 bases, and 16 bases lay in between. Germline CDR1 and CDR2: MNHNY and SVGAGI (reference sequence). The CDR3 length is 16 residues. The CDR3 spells CASSYPNRGGHQPQHF. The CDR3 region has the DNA TGTGCCAGCAGTTACCCCAACCGTGGAGGTCATCAGCCCCAGCATTTT.

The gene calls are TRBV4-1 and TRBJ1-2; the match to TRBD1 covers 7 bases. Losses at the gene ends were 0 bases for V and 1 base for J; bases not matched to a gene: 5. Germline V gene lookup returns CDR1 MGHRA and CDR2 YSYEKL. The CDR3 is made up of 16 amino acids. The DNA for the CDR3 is TGCGCCAGCAGCCAAGACCGGGACAGCTTTAACTATGGCTACACCTTC. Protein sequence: CASSQDRDSFNYGYTF.

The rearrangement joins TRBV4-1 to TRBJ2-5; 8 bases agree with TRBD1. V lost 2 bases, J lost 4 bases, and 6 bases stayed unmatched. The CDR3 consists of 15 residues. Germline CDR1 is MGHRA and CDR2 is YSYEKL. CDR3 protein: CASSQPLDRGETQYF. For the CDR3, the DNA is TGCGCCAGCAGCCAACCCCTCGACAGGGGAGAGACCCAGTACTTC.

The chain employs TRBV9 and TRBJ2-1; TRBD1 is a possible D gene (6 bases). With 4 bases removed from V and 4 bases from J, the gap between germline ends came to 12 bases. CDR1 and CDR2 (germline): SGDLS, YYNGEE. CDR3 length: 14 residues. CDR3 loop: CASSPGTTYNEQFF. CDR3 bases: TGTGCCAGCAGCCCAGGGACAACGTACAATGAGCAGTTCTTC.

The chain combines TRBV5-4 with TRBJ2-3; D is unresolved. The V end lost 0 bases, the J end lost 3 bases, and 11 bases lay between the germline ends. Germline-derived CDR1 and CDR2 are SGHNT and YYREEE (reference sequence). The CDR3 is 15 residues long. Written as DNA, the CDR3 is TGTGCCAGCAGCTTGGGACGGAGTTTGACAGATACGCAGTATTTT. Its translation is CASSLGRSLTDTQYF. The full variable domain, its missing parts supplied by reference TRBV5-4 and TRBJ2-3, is ETGVTQSPTHLIKTRGQQVTLRCSSQSGHNTVSWYQQALGQGPQFIFQYYREEENGRGNFPPRFSGLQFPNYSSELNVNALELDDSALYLCASSLGRSLTDTQYFGPGTRLTVL.

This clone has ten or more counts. CDR3 in DNA: TGTGCCAGCAGCTTGGCCAGATCGCGGGTTAAATACAATGAGCAGTTCTTC. Amino acids: CASSLARSRVKYNEQFF. J is TRBJ2-1 and V is TRBV7-9, with D perhaps TRBD2 (5 bases). V dropped 3 bases and J dropped 4 bases, with 19 bases sitting between them. Germline CDR1 and CDR2: SEHNR and FQNEAQ (reference sequence). The CDR3 runs to 17 residues.

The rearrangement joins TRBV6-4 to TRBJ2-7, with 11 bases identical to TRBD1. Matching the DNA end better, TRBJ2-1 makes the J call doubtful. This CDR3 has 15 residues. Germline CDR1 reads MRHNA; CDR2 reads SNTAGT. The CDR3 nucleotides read TGTGCCAGCAGTGCCGGGACAGGGGGCTACAATGAGCAGTTCTTC. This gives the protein CASSAGTGGYNEQFF.

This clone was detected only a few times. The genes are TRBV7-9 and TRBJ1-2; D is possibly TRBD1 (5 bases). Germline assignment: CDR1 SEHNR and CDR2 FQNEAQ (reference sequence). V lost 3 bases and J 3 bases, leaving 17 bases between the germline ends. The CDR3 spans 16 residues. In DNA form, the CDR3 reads TGTGCCAGCAGCTTCTCTGGTCAGGGATTCTACTATGGCTACACCTTC. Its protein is CASSFSGQGFYYGYTF.

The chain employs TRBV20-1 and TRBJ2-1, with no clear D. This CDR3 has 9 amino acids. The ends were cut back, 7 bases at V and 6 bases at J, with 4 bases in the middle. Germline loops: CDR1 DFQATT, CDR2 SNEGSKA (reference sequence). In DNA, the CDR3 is TGCAGTGTGGGCAATGAGCAGTTCTTC. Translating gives CSVGNEQFF.

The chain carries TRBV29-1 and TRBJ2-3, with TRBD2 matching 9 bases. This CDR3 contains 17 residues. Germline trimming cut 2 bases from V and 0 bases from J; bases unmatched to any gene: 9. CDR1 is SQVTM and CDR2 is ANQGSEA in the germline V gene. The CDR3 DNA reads TGCAGCGTTGAAAGTACAGCGGGGGGTCCTAGCACAGATACGCAGTATTTT. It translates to CSVESTAGGPSTDTQYF.

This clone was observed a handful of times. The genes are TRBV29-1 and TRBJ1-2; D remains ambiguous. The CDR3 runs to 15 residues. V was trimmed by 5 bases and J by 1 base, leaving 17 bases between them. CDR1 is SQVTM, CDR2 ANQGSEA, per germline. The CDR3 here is CSVFGGRPDNYGYTF. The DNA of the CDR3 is TGCAGCGTTTTTGGCGGAAGACCCGATAACTATGGCTACACCTTC.

The chain's CDR3 is CASSGEQEFSYEQYF. CDR3 coding DNA: TGTGCCAGCAGCGGAGAACAGGAGTTCTCCTACGAGCAGTACTTC. This sequence joins TRBV7-9 and TRBJ2-7, with D perhaps matching TRBD1 (5 bases). V shed 5 bases and J shed 0 bases, with 14 bases lying between them. Germline values: CDR1 SEHNR, CDR2 FQNEAQ (reference sequence). CDR3 size: 15 residues.

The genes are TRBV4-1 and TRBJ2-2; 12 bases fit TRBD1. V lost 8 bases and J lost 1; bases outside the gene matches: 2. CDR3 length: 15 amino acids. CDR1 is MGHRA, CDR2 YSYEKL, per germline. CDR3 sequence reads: CASGTGGQNTGELFF. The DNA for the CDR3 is TGCGCCAGCGGGACAGGGGGCCAGAACACCGGGGAGCTGTTTTTT.

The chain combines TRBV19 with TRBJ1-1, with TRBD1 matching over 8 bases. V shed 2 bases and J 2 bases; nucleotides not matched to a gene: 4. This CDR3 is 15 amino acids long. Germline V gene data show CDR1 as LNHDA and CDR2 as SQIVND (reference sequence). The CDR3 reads CASSIRTGSNTEAFF. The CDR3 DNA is TGTGCCAGTAGTATACGGACAGGGTCCAACACTGAAGCTTTCTTT.

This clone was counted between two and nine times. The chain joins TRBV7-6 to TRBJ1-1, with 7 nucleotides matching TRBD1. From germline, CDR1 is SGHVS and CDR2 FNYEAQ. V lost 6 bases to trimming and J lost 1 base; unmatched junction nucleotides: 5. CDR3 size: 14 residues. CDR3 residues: CASSPYRGNTEAFF. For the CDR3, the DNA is TGTGCCAGCAGTCCATACAGGGGGAACACTGAAGCTTTCTTT.

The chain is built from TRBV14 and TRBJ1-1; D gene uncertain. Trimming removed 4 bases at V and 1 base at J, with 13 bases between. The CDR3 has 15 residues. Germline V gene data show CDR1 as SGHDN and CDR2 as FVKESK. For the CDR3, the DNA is TGTGCCAGCAGCCCATCCTTCCCAGCGAACACTGAAGCTTTCTTT. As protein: CASSPSFPANTEAFF.

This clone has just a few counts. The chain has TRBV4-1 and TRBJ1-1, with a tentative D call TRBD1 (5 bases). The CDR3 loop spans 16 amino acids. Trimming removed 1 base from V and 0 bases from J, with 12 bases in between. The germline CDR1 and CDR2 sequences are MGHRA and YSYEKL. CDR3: CASSQARGGMNTEAFF. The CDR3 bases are TGCGCCAGCAGCCAAGCGCGCGGGGGAATGAACACTGAAGCTTTCTTT.

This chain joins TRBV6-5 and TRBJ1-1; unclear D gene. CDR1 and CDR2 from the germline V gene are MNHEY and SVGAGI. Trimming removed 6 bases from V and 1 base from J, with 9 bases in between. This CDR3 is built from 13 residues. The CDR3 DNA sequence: TGTGCCAGCAGGGACGGATGGAACACTGAAGCTTTCTTT. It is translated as CASRDGWNTEAFF.

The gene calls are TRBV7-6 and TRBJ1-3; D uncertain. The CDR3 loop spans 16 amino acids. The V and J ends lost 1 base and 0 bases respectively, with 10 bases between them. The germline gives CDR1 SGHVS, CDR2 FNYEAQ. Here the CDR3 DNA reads TGTGCCAGCAGCTTAGAGCCAGGTCCCTCTGGAAACACCATATATTTT. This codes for CASSLEPGPSGNTIYF.

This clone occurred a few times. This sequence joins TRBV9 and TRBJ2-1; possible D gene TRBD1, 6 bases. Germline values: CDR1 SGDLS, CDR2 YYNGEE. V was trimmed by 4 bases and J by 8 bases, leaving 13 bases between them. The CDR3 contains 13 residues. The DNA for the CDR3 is TGTGCCAGCAGCCTAGGGGGAGCGTATGAGCAGTTCTTC. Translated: CASSLGGAYEQFF.

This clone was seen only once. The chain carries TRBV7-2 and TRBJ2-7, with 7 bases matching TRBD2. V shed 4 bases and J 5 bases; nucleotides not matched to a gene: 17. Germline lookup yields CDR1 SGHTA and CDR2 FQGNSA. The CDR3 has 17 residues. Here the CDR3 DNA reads TGTGCCAGCAGCTCACCGGGACTACGCCTCGGGGGAAACGAGCAGTACTTC. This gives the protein CASSSPGLRLGGNEQYF.

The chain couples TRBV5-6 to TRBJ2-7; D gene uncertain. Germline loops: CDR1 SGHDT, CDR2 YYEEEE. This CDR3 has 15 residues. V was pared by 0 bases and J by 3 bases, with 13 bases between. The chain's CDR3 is CASSLGDLRRYEQYF. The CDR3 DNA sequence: TGTGCCAGCAGCTTGGGGGATTTGCGGCGCTACGAGCAGTACTTC. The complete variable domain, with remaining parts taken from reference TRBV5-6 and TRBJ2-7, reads DAGVTQSPTHLIKTRGQQVTLRCSPKSGHDTVSWYQQALGQGPQFIFQYYEEEERQRGNFPDRFSGHQFPNYSSELNVNALLLGDSALYLCASSLGDLRRYEQYFGPGTRLTVT.

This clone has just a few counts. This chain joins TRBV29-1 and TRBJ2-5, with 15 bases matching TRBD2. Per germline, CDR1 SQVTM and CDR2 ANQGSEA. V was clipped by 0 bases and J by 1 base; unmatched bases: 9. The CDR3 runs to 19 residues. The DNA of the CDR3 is TGCAGCGTTGAAGACTACCCCGGGACTAGCGGGGGGTCCCAAGAGACCCAGTACTTC. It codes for CSVEDYPGTSGGSQETQYF. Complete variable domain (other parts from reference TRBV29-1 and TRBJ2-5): SAVISQKPSRDICQRGTSLTIQCQVDSQVTMMFWYRQQPGQSLTLIATANQGSEATYESGFVIDKFPISRPNLTFSTLTVSNMSPEDSSIYLCSVEDYPGTSGGSQETQYFGPGTRLLVL.

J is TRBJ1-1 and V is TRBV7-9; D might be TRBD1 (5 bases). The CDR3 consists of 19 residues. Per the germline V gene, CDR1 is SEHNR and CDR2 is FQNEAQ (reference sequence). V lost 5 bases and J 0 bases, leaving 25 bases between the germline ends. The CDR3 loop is CASSPLQGQGWGMNTEAFF. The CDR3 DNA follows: TGTGCCAGCAGCCCCCTCCAAGGGCAGGGATGGGGCATGAACACTGAAGCTTTCTTT.

In DNA form, the CDR3 reads TGTGCCAGCTGGGACCTGGAAGGGTTGGGACAGCCCCAGCATTTT. It translates to CASWDLEGLGQPQHF. This chain uses TRBV6-5 with TRBJ1-5, with a possible D match to TRBD1 (5 bases). Germline lookup yields CDR1 MNHEY and CDR2 SVGAGI. The germline V and J ends were trimmed by 8 bases and 7 bases, with 21 bases remaining between them. The CDR3 runs to 15 residues.

The CDR3 here is CATSREGQGEETQYF. CDR3 DNA: TGTGCCACCAGCAGAGAAGGGCAGGGGGAGGAGACCCAGTACTTC. The V call is TRBV15, the J call TRBJ2-5; 7 bases are shared with TRBD1. Germline V gene lookup returns CDR1 LNHNV and CDR2 YYDKDF (reference sequence). V was clipped by 0 bases and J by 5 bases; unmatched bases: 6. The CDR3 runs to 15 residues.

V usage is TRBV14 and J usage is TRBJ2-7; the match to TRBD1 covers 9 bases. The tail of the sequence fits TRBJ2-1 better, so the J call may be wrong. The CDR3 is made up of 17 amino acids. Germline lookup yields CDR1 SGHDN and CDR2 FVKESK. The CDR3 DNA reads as TGTGCCAGCAGCCAGAGGACAGGGGCGGCCTCCTACAATGAGCAGTTCTTC. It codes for CASSQRTGAASYNEQFF.

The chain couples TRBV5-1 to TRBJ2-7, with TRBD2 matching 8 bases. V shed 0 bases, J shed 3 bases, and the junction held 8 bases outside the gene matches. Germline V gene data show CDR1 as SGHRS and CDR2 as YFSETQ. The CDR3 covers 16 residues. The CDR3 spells CASSLGLAGLFYEQYF. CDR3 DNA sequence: TGCGCCAGCAGCTTGGGCCTAGCGGGCTTATTCTACGAGCAGTACTTC.

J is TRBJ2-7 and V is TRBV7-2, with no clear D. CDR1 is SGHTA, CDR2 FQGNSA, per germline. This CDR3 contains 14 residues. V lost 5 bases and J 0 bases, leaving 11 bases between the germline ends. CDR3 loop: CASSHFHGSYEQYF. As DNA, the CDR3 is TGTGCCAGCAGCCACTTCCACGGCTCCTACGAGCAGTACTTC.

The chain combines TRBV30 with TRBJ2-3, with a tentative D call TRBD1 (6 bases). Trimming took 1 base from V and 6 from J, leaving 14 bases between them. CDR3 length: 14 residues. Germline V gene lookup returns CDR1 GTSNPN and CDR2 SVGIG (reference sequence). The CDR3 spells CAWSAGTPADTQYF. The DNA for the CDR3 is TGTGCCTGGAGTGCCGGGACACCCGCTGATACGCAGTATTTT. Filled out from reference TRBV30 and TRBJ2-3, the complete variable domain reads SQTIHQWPATLVQPVGSPLSLECTVEGTSNPNLYWYRQAAGRGLQLLFYSVGIGQISSEVPQNLSASRPQDRQFILSSKKLLLSDSGFYLCAWSAGTPADTQYFGPGTRLTVL.

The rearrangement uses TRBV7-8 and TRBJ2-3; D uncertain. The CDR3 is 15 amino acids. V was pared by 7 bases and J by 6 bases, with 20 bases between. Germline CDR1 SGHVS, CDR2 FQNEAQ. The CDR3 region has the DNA TGTGCCAGCAATGGGGTGGGAAATGACCCGGATACGCAGTATTTT. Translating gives CASNGVGNDPDTQYF.